This TCR beta chain was profiled in a study of T cells expressing NK-cell markers. The overall study: Source material for TCR beta repertoires consisted of sorted CD3+CD56+NKG2C+, CD3+CD56+NKG2C- and CD3+CD56-NKG2C+ T cells. Broader study findings: Similarly, these clonotypes led the CD3+CD56-NKG2C+ fraction as well in four donors.

CDR3 length: 14 residues. The germline CDR1 and CDR2 sequences are LGHNA and YNFKEQ. In the case of this clonotype: Its cognate antigen is unknown.

Scientists made TCR beta cDNA using 5'RACE template switching with UMIs. TCRdb derives one entry per CDR3 protein from the 5' RACE reads, leaving out DNA. This table lists 450,000 to 600,000 distinct CDR3 sequences. The V and J genes are TRBV4-2 and TRBJ1-1. The receptor was isolated from a man younger than 35 in good health. Sequencing was carried out using blood T cells: a sorted CD56 or NKG2C T cell subset, CD4+ or CD8+ T cells, or bulk PBMC T cells (not recorded which). The CDR3 reads CASSQEGTRSEAFF.